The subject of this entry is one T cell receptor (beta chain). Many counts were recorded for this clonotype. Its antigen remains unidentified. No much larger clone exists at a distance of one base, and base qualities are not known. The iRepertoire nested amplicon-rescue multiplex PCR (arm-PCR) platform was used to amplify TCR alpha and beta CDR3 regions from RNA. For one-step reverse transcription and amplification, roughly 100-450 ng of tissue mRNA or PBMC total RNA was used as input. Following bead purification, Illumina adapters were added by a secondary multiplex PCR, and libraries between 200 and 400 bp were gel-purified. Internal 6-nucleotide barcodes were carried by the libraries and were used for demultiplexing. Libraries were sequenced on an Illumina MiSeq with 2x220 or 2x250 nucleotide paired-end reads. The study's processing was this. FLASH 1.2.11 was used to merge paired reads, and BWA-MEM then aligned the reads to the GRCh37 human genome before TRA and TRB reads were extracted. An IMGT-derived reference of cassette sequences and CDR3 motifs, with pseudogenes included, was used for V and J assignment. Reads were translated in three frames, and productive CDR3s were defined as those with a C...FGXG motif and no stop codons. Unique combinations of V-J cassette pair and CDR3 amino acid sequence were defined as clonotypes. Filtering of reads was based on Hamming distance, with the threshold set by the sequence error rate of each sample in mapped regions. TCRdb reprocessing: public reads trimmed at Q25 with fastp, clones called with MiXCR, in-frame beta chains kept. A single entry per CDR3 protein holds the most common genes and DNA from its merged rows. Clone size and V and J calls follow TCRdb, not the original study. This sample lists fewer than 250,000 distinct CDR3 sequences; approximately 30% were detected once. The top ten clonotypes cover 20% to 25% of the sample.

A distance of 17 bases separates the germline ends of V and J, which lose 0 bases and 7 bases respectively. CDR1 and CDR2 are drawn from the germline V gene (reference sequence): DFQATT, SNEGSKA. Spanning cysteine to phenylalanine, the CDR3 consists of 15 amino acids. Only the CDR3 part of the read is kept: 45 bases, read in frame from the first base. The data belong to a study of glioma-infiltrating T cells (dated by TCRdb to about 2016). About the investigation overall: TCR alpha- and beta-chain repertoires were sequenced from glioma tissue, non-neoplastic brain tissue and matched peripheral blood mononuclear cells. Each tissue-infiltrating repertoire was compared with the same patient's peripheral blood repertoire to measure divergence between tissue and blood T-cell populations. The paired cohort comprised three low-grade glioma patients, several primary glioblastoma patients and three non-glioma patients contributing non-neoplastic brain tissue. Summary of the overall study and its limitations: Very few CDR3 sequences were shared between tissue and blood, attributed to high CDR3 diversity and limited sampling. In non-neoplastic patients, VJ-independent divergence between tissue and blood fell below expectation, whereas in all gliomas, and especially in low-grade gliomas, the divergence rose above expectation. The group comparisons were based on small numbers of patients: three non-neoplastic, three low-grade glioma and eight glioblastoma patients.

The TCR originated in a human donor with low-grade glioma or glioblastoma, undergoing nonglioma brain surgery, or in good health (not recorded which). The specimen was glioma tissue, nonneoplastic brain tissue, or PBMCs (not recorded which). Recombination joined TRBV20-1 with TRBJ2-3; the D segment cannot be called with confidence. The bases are TGCAGTGCTAGAGAGGCAGGAACTGGGAAAAATACGCAGTATTTT. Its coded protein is CSAREAGTGKNTQYF.